Listed here are 15 T cell receptor beta chains from one sample, sequenced in a study of regulatory T cells in long-lasting Graves disease. Assembly of TCR beta libraries relied on iRepertoire HTBI primers together with Arm-PCR of CDR3 regions. TCRdb reanalysed the multiplex PCR reads using MiXCR and keeps one entry per CDR3 protein. The sample shows fewer than 550,000 distinct CDR3 sequences, around a fifth of them seen only once. The time point is: persistent/refractory GD, antithyroid drugs over 5 years with positive TRAb. With RNA extracted from PBMCs as input, the TCR library was made. Sequencing used peripheral blood mononuclear cells (PBMCs), obtained when the disease was refractory, from a patient treated with antithyroid drugs. These receptors originate from a female donor with Graves disease.

This clonotype occurred many times. The chain is built from TRBV20-1 and TRBJ1-5, with D possibly matching TRBD1 (5 bases). CDR1 and CDR2 from the germline V gene are DFQATT and SNEGSKA (reference sequence). V was clipped by 0 bases and J by 4 bases, with 10 bases between them. The CDR3 totals 14 residues. This CDR3 reads CSARDRQYNQPQHF. CDR3 in DNA: TGCAGTGCTAGAGATCGACAGTATAATCAGCCCCAGCATTTT.

This clonotype was counted only a few times. An end of the junction differs from the germline gene, which may be a read error. The chain is built from TRBV6-1 and TRBJ1-1; maybe TRBD1 (5 bases). The CDR3 totals 16 residues. The germline V gene encodes CDR1 MNHNS and CDR2 SASEGT. The CDR3 sequence: CASSYLQGEEGTEAYF. DNA of the CDR3: TGTGCCAGCAGTTATTTGCAGGGTGAGGAGGGAACTGAAGCTTACTTT.

This clonotype was seen only a few times. This chain uses TRBV28 with TRBJ1-5; no firm D call. Trimming left V 6 bases short and J 7 bases short, with 10 bases between. The V gene's germline CDR1 is MDHEN and CDR2 SYDVKM. The CDR3 spans 12 residues. CDR3 region: CASSWERQPQHF. CDR3 sequence (DNA): TGTGCCAGCAGCTGGGAACGACAGCCCCAGCATTTT.

This clonotype was found a few times. The chain joins TRBV24-1 to TRBJ1-2; 8 bases are shared with TRBD1. CDR3 length: 15 amino acids. The germline V gene encodes CDR1 KGHDR and CDR2 SFDVKD. The trim removed 4 bases at V and 2 bases at J, leaving 5 bases unmatched. The CDR3 DNA reads as TGTGCCACCAGTGACCCCAGGGGGCCGAACTATGGCTACACCTTC. This encodes CATSDPRGPNYGYTF.

This clonotype was found a few times. The rearrangement uses TRBV28 and TRBJ1-1; 9 nucleotides align to TRBD1. Germline-derived CDR1 and CDR2 are MDHEN and SYDVKM. This CDR3 has 15 amino acids. V lost 5 bases and J lost 4; bases outside the gene matches: 8. The CDR3 loop reads CASSLFTGGSTEAFF. Written as DNA, the CDR3 is TGTGCCAGCAGTCTCTTCACAGGGGGCAGCACTGAAGCTTTCTTT.

The V gene is TRBV3-1, the J gene TRBJ2-7, with 8 bases that match TRBD2. V was clipped by 3 bases and J by 3 bases; unmatched bases: 4. From germline, CDR1 is LGHDT and CDR2 YNNKEL (reference sequence). This CDR3 is built from 14 residues. Here the CDR3 reads CASSHVAGGYEQYF. The CDR3 DNA sequence: TGTGCCAGCAGCCACGTCGCGGGGGGCTACGAGCAGTACTTC.

The table lists this clonotype with many counts. The CDR3 loop is CASTNLQGWGETQYF. As DNA, the CDR3 is TGTGCCAGCACCAACCTACAGGGTTGGGGAGAGACCCAGTACTTC. The V call is TRBV28, the J call TRBJ2-5, with D possibly TRBD1 on 6 matching bases. Germline CDR1 MDHEN, CDR2 SYDVKM. This CDR3 contains 15 residues. V was shortened by 7 bases and J by 4 bases, with 19 bases between the two germline ends.

Ten or more counts support this clonotype. The rearrangement joins TRBV28 to TRBJ1-5; D possibly corresponds to TRBD1 (6 bases). Trimming took off 7 bases at V and 7 bases at J, with 26 bases between the two ends. Germline V CDR1 and CDR2: MDHEN, SYDVKM. The CDR3 consists of 17 residues. This chain's CDR3 is CASTQDLRRGSRQPQHF. The CDR3 DNA is TGTGCCAGCACCCAAGATTTACGCAGGGGATCCAGGCAGCCCCAGCATTTT.

This clonotype has at least ten counts. The rearrangement links TRBV7-8 to TRBJ1-6; weak D call: TRBD1 (5 bases). The CDR3 is 14 residues long. V lost 5 bases and J 4 bases, leaving 9 bases between the germline ends. Germline CDR1 SGHVS, CDR2 FQNEAQ. CDR3 nucleotides: TGTGCCAGCAGCCGGACATCTTATAATTCACCCCTCCACTTT. It translates to CASSRTSYNSPLHF.

V usage is TRBV29-1 and J usage is TRBJ2-2, with a tentative D call TRBD1 (6 bases). V was trimmed by 2 bases and J by 2 bases, leaving 15 bases between them. CDR1 and CDR2 (germline): SQVTM, ANQGSEA. CDR3 length: 16 amino acids. The CDR3 loop is CSVELVDRTNTGELFF. The CDR3 DNA is TGCAGCGTTGAATTGGTTGACAGGACCAACACCGGGGAGCTGTTTTTT.

This clonotype occurred a few times. The CDR3 nucleotides read TGTGCCAGCAGAACCGGAGGGGGCGCACAAGGCTACACCTTC. It specifies CASRTGGGAQGYTF. V usage is TRBV6-2 or TRBV6-3 and J usage is TRBJ1-2; the match to TRBD1 covers 7 bases. The CDR3 has 14 residues. With V trimmed by 6 bases and J by 8 bases, 12 bases remained unmatched. Germline CDR1 and CDR2: MNHEY and SVGEGT.

This clonotype was detected once. V gene TRBV11-3 combines with J gene TRBJ2-1; D unresolved. Trimming removed 6 bases from V and 2 bases from J, with 20 bases in between. The CDR3 totals 17 residues. Germline V gene sequence: CDR1 SGHNT, CDR2 YENEEA. The CDR3 bases are TGTGCCAGCAGAGATACTTTCAGGACCGCTACCTACAATGAGCAGTTCTTC. Protein sequence: CASRDTFRTATYNEQFF.

This clonotype was detected a few times. CDR3 residues: CASSLADRGAFYGYTF. In nucleotides, the CDR3 is TGTGCCAGCAGCTTAGCCGACAGGGGAGCATTTTATGGCTACACCTTC. This chain joins TRBV7-2 and TRBJ1-2; 8 nucleotides align to TRBD1. The germline V gene has CDR1 SGHTA and CDR2 FQGNSA. The CDR3 runs to 16 residues. V shed 0 bases and J 5 bases; nucleotides not matched to a gene: 8.

This sequence joins TRBV27 and TRBJ2-3, with D unresolved. The V and J ends lost 6 bases and 2 bases respectively, with 6 bases between them. The CDR3 has 12 amino acids. Looked up from germline, CDR1 is MNHEY and CDR2 is SMNVEV (reference sequence). CDR3 sequence reads: CASSPPTDTQYF. The CDR3 nucleotides read TGTGCCAGCAGCCCTCCCACAGATACGCAGTATTTT.

On this clonotype: The CDR3 does not close with the conserved phenylalanine or tryptophan, likely indicating a read error. The chain recombines TRBV27 with TRBJ2-5, with D uncertain. CDR3 length: 14 amino acids. CDR1 is MNHEY, CDR2 SMNVEV, per germline (reference sequence). V lost 4 bases and J lost 0, with 9 bases in between. The CDR3 DNA reads TGTGCCAGCAGTTCCCCCAGGTACCAAGAGACCCAGTACCTC. Its translation is CASSSPRYQETQYL.